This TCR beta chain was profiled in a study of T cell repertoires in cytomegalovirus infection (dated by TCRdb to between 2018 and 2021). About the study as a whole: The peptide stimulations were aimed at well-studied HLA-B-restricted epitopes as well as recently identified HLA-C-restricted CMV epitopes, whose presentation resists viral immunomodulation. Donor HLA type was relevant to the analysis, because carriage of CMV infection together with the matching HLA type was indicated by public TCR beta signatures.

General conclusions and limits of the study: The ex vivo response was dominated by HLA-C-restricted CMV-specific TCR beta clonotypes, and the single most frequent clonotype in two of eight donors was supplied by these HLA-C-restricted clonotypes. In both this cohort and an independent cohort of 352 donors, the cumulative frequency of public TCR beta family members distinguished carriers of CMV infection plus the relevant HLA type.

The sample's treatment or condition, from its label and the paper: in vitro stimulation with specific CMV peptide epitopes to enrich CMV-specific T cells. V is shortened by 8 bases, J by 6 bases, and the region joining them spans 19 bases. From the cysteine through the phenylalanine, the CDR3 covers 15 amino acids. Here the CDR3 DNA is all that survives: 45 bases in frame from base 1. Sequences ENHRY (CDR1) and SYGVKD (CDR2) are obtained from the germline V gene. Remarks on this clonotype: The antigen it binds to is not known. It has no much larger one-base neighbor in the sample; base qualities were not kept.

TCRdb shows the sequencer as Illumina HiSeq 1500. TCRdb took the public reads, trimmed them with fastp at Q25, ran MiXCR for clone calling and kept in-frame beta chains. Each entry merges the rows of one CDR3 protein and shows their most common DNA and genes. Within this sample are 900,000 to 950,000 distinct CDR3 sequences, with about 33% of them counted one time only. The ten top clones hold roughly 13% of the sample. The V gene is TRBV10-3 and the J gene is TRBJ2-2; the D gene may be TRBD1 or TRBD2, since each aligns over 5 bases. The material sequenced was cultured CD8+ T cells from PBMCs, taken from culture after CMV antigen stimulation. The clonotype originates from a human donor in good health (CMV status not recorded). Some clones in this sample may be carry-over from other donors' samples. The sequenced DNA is TGTGCCATCTATTGGGGGACCCGAGGGGCCGGGGAGCTGTTTTTT. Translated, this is CAIYWGTRGAGELFF.